This T cell receptor beta chain was observed in a study of T cell repertoires in cytomegalovirus infection (dated by TCRdb to about 2019). About the full investigation: Recently identified HLA-C-restricted CMV epitopes, whose presentation resists viral immunomodulation, were targeted by peptide stimulations together with well-studied HLA-B-restricted epitopes. The HLA type of each donor mattered for the analysis, because public TCR beta signatures pointed to carriage of CMV infection along with the matching HLA type.

The instrument was an Illumina HiSeq 1500. TCRdb cleaned the public reads at Q25 with fastp, built clones with MiXCR and kept in-frame beta chains. Each CDR3 protein appears once, grouped with its most common genes and DNA. The sample table shows 150,000 or so distinct CDR3 sequences, and about a fifth are seen once. Of the sample, around a quarter falls within the top ten clones. V sheds 4 bases and J sheds 0 bases, leaving 9 bases between their ends. From cysteine to phenylalanine, the CDR3 is 13 amino acids long. Only the CDR3 part of the read is kept: 39 bases, read in frame from the first base. Taken from the germline V gene, the CDR1 and CDR2 loops are SQVTM and ANQGSEA. This specimen's treatment or condition label, per the study, means: in vitro stimulation with specific CMV peptide epitopes to enrich CMV-specific T cells. Summary of the overall study and its limitations: Cumulative frequency of public TCR beta family members discriminated carriers of CMV infection plus the relevant HLA type in this cohort and an independent 352-donor cohort. In the ex vivo response, HLA-C-restricted CMV-specific TCR beta clonotypes were dominant, and in two of eight donors the single most frequent clonotype came from this HLA-C-restricted group.

This clonotype was seen only a few times. No antigen is known for it. Qualities for individual bases were not recorded, and no much larger clone is one base off. The sequence links TRBV29-1 to TRBJ1-2; perhaps TRBD1 is the D gene, with 6 bases matching. The material was CD8+ T cells from cultured PBMCs, obtained from culture after CMV antigen stimulation. The receptor was isolated from a human donor in good health (CMV status not recorded). Some clones in this sample may be carry-over from other donors' samples. In nucleotide form, the sequence is TGCAGCGTTGTAGACAGGACTAACTATGGCTACACCTTC. It specifies CSVVDRTNYGYTF.